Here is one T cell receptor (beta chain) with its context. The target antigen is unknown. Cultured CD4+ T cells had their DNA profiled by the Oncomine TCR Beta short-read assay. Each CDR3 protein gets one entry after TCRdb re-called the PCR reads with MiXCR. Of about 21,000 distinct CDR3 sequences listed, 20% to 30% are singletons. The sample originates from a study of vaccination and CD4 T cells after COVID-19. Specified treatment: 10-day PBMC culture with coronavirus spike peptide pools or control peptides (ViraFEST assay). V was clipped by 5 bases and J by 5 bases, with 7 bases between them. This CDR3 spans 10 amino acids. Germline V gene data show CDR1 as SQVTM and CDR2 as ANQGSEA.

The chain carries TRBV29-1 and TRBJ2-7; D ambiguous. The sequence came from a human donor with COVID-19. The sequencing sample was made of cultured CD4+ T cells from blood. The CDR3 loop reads CSVRNHEQYF. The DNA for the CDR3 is TGCAGCGTTCGGAACCACGAGCAGTACTTC.